This T cell receptor (beta chain) came from a study of shared clonotypes between healthy human individuals. The protocol was immunoSEQ multiplex PCR, while the TCRdb copy is restricted to in-frame clones and leaves out a portion. The sample carries 980,000 or so clones, over 60% recorded once. V shed 4 bases, J shed 5 bases, and the junction held 7 bases outside the gene matches. The CDR3 covers 16 residues. The V gene's germline CDR1 is SGHRS and CDR2 YFSETQ. The sample was memory CD4+ T cells sorted from blood. Regarding subset: CD45RA-negative fraction. This chain links TRBV5-1 with TRBJ1-6; 9 bases map to TRBD1. This receptor was obtained from a man aged 18 to 30 in good health. The CDR3 is CASSVTDRGNNSPLHF. Here the CDR3 DNA reads TGCGCCAGCAGCGTTACGGACAGGGGCAATAATTCACCCCTCCACTTT.